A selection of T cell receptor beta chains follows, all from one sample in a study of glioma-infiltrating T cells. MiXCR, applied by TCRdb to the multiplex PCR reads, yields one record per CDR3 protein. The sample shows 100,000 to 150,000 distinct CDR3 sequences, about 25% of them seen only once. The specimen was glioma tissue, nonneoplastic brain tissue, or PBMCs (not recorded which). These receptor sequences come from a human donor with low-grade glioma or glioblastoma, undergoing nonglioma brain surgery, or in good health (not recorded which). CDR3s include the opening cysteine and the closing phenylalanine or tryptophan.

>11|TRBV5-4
CASSVDNEQFF
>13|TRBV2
CASSDSVNQPQHF
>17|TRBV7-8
CASSFRVAAGLTDTQYF
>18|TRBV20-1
CSARSTDLGTSPGDTQYF
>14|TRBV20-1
CSVRVGISYNEQFF
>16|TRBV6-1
CASSRQGAVGANVLTF
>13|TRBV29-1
CSGGQVMNTEAFF
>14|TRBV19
CASSSGGRYNEQFF
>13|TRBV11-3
CASKRGSDTEAFF
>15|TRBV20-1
CSASDRGAGNQPQHF
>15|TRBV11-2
CASSPTSGGPGEQFF
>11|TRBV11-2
CASSGQGTQYF
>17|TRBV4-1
CASSQDPGRIWEYGYTF
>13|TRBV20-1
CSTLAGGLNEQFF
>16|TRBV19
CASRLSGTRSNQPQHF
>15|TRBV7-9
CASSLGGYGGNTIYF
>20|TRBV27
CASSFLRSGGLGTNTGELFF
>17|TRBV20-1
CSARLLSRDRVNTEAFF
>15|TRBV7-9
CASSSRDRVPDTQYF
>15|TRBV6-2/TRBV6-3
CASSTPLEGWETQYF
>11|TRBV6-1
CASFRGSRRYF
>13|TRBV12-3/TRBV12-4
CASSSTGAGEAFF
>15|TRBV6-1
CASSRDRRSSYEQFF
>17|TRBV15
CATSISAGEGFYNEQFF
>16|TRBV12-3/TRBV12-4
CASSLWGARGTDTQYF
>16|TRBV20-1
CSATMGLAESTDTQYF
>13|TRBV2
CASRRDFQDTQYF
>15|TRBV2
CASFKGGANYNEQFF
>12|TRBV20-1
CSVGPAGNEQFF
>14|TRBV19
CASIDRTGNTEAFF
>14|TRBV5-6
CASSGRQGGSPLHF
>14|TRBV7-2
CALGEGTNYNEQFF